This note documents a single T cell receptor beta chain sequence. The antigen is unknown. The data were obtained in a study of a mutant IDH1 vaccine in newly diagnosed glioma. The wider study: Eight vaccinations reached patients in weeks 1, 3, 5, 7, 11, 15, 19 and 23. Either 4-6 weeks after radiotherapy alone or alongside temozolomide, vaccination was begun.

Some clones are missing from TCRdb's copy, which holds only in-frame ones; the method was immunoSEQ multiplex PCR. The data show fewer than 65,000 clones, roughly 80% seen once. The time point is: week 11, during vaccination. Topical imiquimod accompanied each vaccine dose, which consisted of 300 ug of mutant IDH1 20-mer peptide. Points from the study as a whole: Overall, roughly 95% of patients had vaccine-induced immune responses.

The CDR3 is made up of 12 amino acids. Germline CDR1 and CDR2: SGHNT and YYREEE (reference sequence). The V gene lost 4 bases and the J gene lost 4 bases, with 8 bases spanning the gap. Sample: PBMCs, taken from a glioma patient whose treatment included an IDH1 peptide vaccine. The V and J genes are TRBV5-4 and TRBJ2-5, with TRBD2 as a possible D gene (5 bases). The receptor was derived from a man between 50 and 59 years old with glioma. The CDR3 sequence: CASSREGETQYF. As DNA, the CDR3 is TGTGCCAGCAGCAGAGAGGGAGAGACCCAGTACTTC. Using reference TRBV5-4 and TRBJ2-5 for the parts outside the CDR3, the full variable domain is ETGVTQSPTHLIKTRGQQVTLRCSSQSGHNTVSWYQQALGQGPQFIFQYYREEENGRGNFPPRFSGLQFPNYSSELNVNALELDDSALYLCASSREGETQYFGPGTRLLVL.